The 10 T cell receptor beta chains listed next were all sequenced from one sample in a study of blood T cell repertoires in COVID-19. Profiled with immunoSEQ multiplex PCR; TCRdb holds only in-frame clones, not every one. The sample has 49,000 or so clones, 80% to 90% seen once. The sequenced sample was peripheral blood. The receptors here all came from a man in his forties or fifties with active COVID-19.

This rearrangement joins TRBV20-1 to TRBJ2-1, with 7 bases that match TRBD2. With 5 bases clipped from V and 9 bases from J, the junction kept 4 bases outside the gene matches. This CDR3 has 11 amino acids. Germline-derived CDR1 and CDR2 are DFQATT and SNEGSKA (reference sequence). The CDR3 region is CSAGRAIEQFF. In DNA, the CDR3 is TGCAGTGCTGGGAGGGCGATTGAGCAGTTCTTC.

The CDR3 here is CASSRPGQGVETQYF. The CDR3 bases are TGTGCCAGCAGCCGACCGGGACAGGGGGTGGAGACCCAGTACTTC. V usage is TRBV11-2 and J usage is TRBJ2-5; 11 bases are shared with TRBD1. From germline, CDR1 is SGHAT and CDR2 FQNNGV. The CDR3 is 15 amino acids. V lost 5 bases to trimming and J lost 5 bases; unmatched junction nucleotides: 7.

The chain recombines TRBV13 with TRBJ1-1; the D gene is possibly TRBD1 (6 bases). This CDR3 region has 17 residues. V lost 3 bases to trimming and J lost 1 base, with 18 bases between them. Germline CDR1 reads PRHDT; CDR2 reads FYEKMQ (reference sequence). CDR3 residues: CASSFGGLNRANTEAFF. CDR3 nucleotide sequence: TGTGCCAGCAGCTTCGGCGGTTTAAACAGGGCGAACACTGAAGCTTTCTTT.

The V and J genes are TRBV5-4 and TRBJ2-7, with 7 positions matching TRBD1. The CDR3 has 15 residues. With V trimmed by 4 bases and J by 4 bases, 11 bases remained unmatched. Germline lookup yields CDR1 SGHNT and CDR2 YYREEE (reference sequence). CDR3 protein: CASSPSGTARYEQYF. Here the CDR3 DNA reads TGTGCCAGCAGCCCGAGTGGGACAGCGAGATACGAGCAGTACTTC.

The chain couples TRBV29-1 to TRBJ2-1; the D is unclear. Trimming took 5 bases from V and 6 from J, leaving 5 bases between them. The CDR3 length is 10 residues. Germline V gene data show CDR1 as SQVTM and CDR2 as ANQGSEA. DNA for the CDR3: TGCAGCGTTTATAGCAATGAGCAGTTCTTC. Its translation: CSVYSNEQFF.

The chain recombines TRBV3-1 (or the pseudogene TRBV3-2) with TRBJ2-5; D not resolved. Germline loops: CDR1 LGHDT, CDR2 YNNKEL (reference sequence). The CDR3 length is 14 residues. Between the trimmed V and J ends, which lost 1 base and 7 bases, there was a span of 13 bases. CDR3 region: CASSQGWAFGTQYF. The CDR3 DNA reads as TGTGCCAGCAGCCAAGGTTGGGCTTTCGGGACCCAGTACTTC.

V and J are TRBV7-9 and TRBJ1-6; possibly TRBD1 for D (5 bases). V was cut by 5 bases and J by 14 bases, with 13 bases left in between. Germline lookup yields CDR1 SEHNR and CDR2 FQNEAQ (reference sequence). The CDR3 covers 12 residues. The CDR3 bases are TGTGCCAGCAGCCCCCAGGGTGAGGCCCTCCACTTT. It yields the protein CASSPQGEALHF. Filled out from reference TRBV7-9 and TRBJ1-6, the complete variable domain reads DTGVSQNPRHKITKRGQNVTFRCDPISEHNRLYWYRQTLGQGPEFLTYFQNEAQLEKSRLLSDRFSAERPKGSFSTLEIQRTEQGDSAMYLCASSPQGEALHFGNGTRLTVT.

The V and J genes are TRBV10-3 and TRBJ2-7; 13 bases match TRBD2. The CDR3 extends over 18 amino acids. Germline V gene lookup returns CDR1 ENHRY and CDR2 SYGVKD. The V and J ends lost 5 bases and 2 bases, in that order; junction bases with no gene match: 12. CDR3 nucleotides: TGTGCCATCAGTCTAACTAGCGGGAGGGCCCCTACCACCTACGAGCAGTACTTC. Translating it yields CAISLTSGRAPTTYEQYF.

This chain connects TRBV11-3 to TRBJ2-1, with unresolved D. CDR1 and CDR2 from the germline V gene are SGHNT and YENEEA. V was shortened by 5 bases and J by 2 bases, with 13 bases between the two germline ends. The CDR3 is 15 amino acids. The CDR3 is CASSPLGNPYNEQFF. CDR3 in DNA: TGTGCCAGCAGCCCTCTGGGCAACCCCTACAATGAGCAGTTCTTC.

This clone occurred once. CDR3 DNA sequence: TGCGCCAGCAGCCAAGTGGAGCACGCGAACACCGGGGAGCTGTTTTTT. Translated, it gives CASSQVEHANTGELFF. V is TRBV4-1 and J is TRBJ2-2; D is uncertain. This CDR3 contains 16 residues. Trimming cost V 1 base and J 0 bases, with 9 bases left between them. Germline V CDR1 and CDR2: MGHRA, YSYEKL.